The sequence of this TCR beta chain was determined in a study of cytomegalovirus exposure and HLA in healthy donors. Germline V gene sequence: CDR1 MNHEY, CDR2 SMNVEV (reference sequence). Trimming took off 5 bases at V and 4 bases at J, with 15 bases between the two ends. There are 14 residues in the CDR3. The primer mix had 60 Vbeta and 13 Jbeta primers. The repertoire was sequenced with immunoSEQ multiplex PCR; TCRdb's copy has only in-frame clones and lacks some. The sample lists 150,000 to 200,000 clones, over 75% occurring once. This clone came up a few times. This TCR was recovered from a woman between 45 and 60 years old in good health and CMV-seropositive. This chain links TRBV27 with TRBJ2-7; maybe TRBD1 (6 bases). Input material: PBMCs. The CDR3 is CASSPMGTQYEQYF. CDR3 DNA: TGTGCCAGCAGTCCCATGGGGACACAGTACGAGCAGTACTTC.